Below are 26 T cell receptor beta chains sequenced from a single sample in a study of shared clonotypes between healthy human individuals. This table comes from immunoSEQ multiplex PCR, and its TCRdb copy is limited to in-frame clones, with some not included. The sample lists over 2 million clones, approximately 95% occurring once. Input material: naive CD4+ T cells sorted from blood. Stated subset: CD45RA+ positively selected. The receptors were sampled from a man aged 18 to 30 in good health.

The chain links TRBV4-1 to TRBJ2-7; 9 nucleotides agree with TRBD2. Germline V CDR1 and CDR2: MGHRA, YSYEKL. This CDR3 spans 15 amino acids. Trimming cost V 0 bases and J 4 bases; bases outside gene matches: 4. CDR3 DNA sequence: TGCGCCAGCAGCCAAGATGCGGGAGGGCCTTACGAGCAGTACTTC. This sequence encodes CASSQDAGGPYEQYF.

The chain carries TRBV6-1 and TRBJ2-5, with D unresolved. This CDR3 is built from 16 residues. V was clipped by 2 bases and J by 5 bases, with 18 bases between them. In germline, CDR1 is MNHNS, CDR2 SASEGT. CDR3 region: CASSESRQRGWETQYF. The CDR3 DNA is TGTGCCAGCAGTGAATCCCGCCAGAGAGGTTGGGAGACCCAGTACTTC.

A single count supports this clone. A read error may explain this, as a much larger clone is one base away. The V gene is TRBV4-2, the J gene TRBJ1-2, with 8 positions matching TRBD1. CDR1 is LGHNA and CDR2 is YNFKEQ in the germline V gene. CDR3 length equals 13 residues. CDR3 in amino acids: CTSSSGQGGGYTF. The CDR3, as DNA: TGTACCAGCAGCTCCGGACAGGGAGGTGGCTACACCTTC.

The chain couples TRBV25-1 to TRBJ1-1; D remains unclear. V lost 1 base and J 8 bases, leaving 8 bases between the germline ends. Germline V gene data show CDR1 as MGHDK and CDR2 as SYGVNS. There are 12 residues in the CDR3. The CDR3 reads CASSEFGLEAFF. DNA for the CDR3: TGTGCCAGCAGTGAATTTGGGTTGGAAGCTTTCTTT.

This clone appeared a single time. The same CDR3 arises from other DNA sequences in this sample as well. The chain uses TRBV5-1 and TRBJ1-1; possible D gene TRBD1, 6 bases. The germline gives CDR1 SGHRS, CDR2 YFSETQ. CDR3 length: 12 amino acids. V dropped 5 bases and J dropped 7 bases, with 12 bases sitting between them. This CDR3 reads CASSSDRDEAFF. The CDR3, as DNA: TGCGCCAGCAGTTCGGACAGAGATGAAGCTTTCTTT. Combining the CDR3 with reference TRBV5-1 and TRBJ1-1 gives the whole variable domain KAGVTQTPRYLIKTRGQQVTLSCSPISGHRSVSWYQQTPGQGLQFLFEYFSETQRNKGNFPGRFSGRQFSNSRSEMNVSTLELGDSALYLCASSSDRDEAFFGQGTRLTVV.

The chain is built from TRBV7-2 and TRBJ2-3; the match to TRBD2 covers 13 bases. Germline lookup yields CDR1 SGHTA and CDR2 FQGNSA. The V segment lost 5 bases and the J segment 3 bases; nucleotides outside the gene matches: 5. CDR3 length: 16 amino acids. The CDR3 sequence: CASSKRTSGSTDTQYF. In DNA, the CDR3 is TGTGCCAGCAGCAAACGGACTAGCGGGAGTACAGATACGCAGTATTTT.

The rearrangement uses TRBV11-3 and TRBJ2-2; 8 positions match TRBD1. This CDR3 contains 17 residues. V dropped 4 bases and J dropped 1; count of bases not matched to a gene: 8. CDR1 is SGHNT, CDR2 YENEEA, per germline. The chain's CDR3 is CASSSPIGQGNTGELFF. CDR3 DNA: TGTGCCAGCAGCTCTCCAATCGGACAGGGGAACACCGGGGAGCTGTTTTTT.

The rearrangement joins TRBV9 to TRBJ2-3, with D perhaps given as TRBD1 or TRBD2 (5 bases each). The germline V gene encodes CDR1 SGDLS and CDR2 YYNGEE. V lost 0 bases to trimming and J lost 6 bases, with 14 bases between them. The length of the CDR3 is 15 residues. The CDR3 is CASSVAGTAPDTQYF. In nucleotides, the CDR3 is TGTGCCAGCAGCGTAGCTGGGACCGCTCCCGATACGCAGTATTTT.

This clone was counted at least ten times. This rearrangement joins TRBV25-1 to TRBJ2-2; the match to TRBD1 covers 10 bases. The trim removed 6 bases at V and 4 bases at J, leaving 2 bases unmatched. Germline V gene sequence: CDR1 MGHDK, CDR2 SYGVNS. This CDR3 region has 14 residues. CDR3 DNA sequence: TGTGCCAGCAGGGGGACAGGGGCCACCGGGGAGCTGTTTTTT. Translating gives CASRGTGATGELFF.

The V call is TRBV9, the J call TRBJ2-1; possibly TRBD1 for D (5 bases). This CDR3 region has 14 residues. Trimming left V 3 bases short and J 6 bases short, with 13 bases between. The germline V gene has CDR1 SGDLS and CDR2 YYNGEE. DNA of the CDR3: TGTGCCAGCAGCGACCGGGCAGGGTCCAATGAGCAGTTCTTC. Protein product: CASSDRAGSNEQFF.

The V gene is TRBV10-3, the J gene TRBJ2-2; D gene ambiguous. This CDR3 is built from 11 residues. CDR1 is ENHRY and CDR2 is SYGVKD in the germline V gene. Trimming left V 9 bases short and J 5 bases short, with 7 bases between. The CDR3 coding sequence is TGTGCCATTCAGGAGACCGGGGAGCTGTTTTTT. Its translation is CAIQETGELFF.

Of note for this clone: The same CDR3 is also encoded by other DNA sequences in this sample. The gene calls are TRBV2 and TRBJ2-1; D is unresolved. The V end was cut by 9 bases, the J end by 8 bases, with 11 bases between. CDR1 and CDR2 (germline): SNHLY, FYNNEI. The CDR3 is 11 amino acids. The CDR3 loop reads CASKESHEQFF. CDR3 bases: TGTGCCAGTAAGGAGTCCCATGAGCAGTTCTTC.

The chain carries TRBV6-6 and TRBJ2-1, with TRBD2 matching over 10 bases. Germline V gene data show CDR1 as MNHNY and CDR2 as SVGAGI (reference sequence). The CDR3 loop spans 16 amino acids. The ends lost 7 bases at V and 0 bases at J; junction bases unmatched: 6. As DNA, the CDR3 is TGTGCCAGCATTAGTAGCGGGGGGATCTCCTACAATGAGCAGTTCTTC. Amino acids: CASISSGGISYNEQFF.

V gene TRBV27 combines with J gene TRBJ2-1; D perhaps matches TRBD2 (5 bases). From germline, CDR1 is MNHEY and CDR2 SMNVEV (reference sequence). This CDR3 is built from 15 residues. Trimming cost V 9 bases and J 1 base, with 16 bases left between them. The CDR3 nucleotides are TGTGCCAGTACTAGGACCATGGGGTCCTACAATGAGCAGTTCTTC. This encodes CASTRTMGSYNEQFF.

V is TRBV10-3 and J is TRBJ1-3; D might be TRBD1 (5 bases). The CDR3 totals 14 residues. Per the germline V gene, CDR1 is ENHRY and CDR2 is SYGVKD. V dropped 10 bases and J dropped 4 bases, with 17 bases sitting between them. Written as DNA, the CDR3 is TGTGCCACAGGGAGTAGCTCATCGGGAAACACCATATATTTT. Its protein product is CATGSSSSGNTIYF.

The J gene is TRBJ2-7, the V gene TRBV19; D is possibly TRBD1 (7 bases). Trimming pared 4 bases from V and 5 bases from J, leaving 15 bases between. The CDR3 has 14 residues. Germline assignment: CDR1 LNHDA and CDR2 SQIVND (reference sequence). CDR3 region: CASSRRDSTNEQYF. The CDR3 DNA reads as TGTGCCAGTAGTAGGCGGGACAGTACAAACGAGCAGTACTTC.

The rearrangement joins TRBV11-2 to TRBJ2-4, with 9 bases identical to TRBD1. CDR1 and CDR2 from the germline V gene are SGHAT and FQNNGV. The CDR3 extends over 15 amino acids. V gave up 4 bases and J gave up 9 bases; unmatched junction bases: 10. The CDR3 loop reads CASSYDGTGNTIQYF. CDR3 nucleotide sequence: TGTGCCAGCAGCTATGACGGGACAGGGAATACCATTCAGTACTTC.

About this clone: At one of its ends the junction is not consistent with the germline gene, which may arise from a read error. The chain recombines TRBV6-1 with TRBJ2-3; 7 bases line up with TRBD1. The CDR3 loop spans 19 amino acids. Germline CDR1 MNHNS, CDR2 SASEGT. CDR3 loop: CASSETGVRASPYTDTLYF. For the CDR3, the DNA is TGTGCCAGCAGTGAAACAGGGGTACGAGCAAGCCCCTATACAGATACGCTGTATTTT.

CDR3 residues: CASSLVRTGSGNTIYF. As DNA, the CDR3 is TGTGCCAGCAGCTTAGTCCGGACAGGGTCTGGAAACACCATATATTTT. J is TRBJ1-3 and V is TRBV7-6; 8 nucleotides match TRBD1. CDR1 and CDR2 from the germline V gene are SGHVS and FNYEAQ. The V and J ends lost 1 base and 1 base, in that order; junction bases with no gene match: 3. The CDR3 contains 16 residues.

This rearrangement joins TRBV7-2 to TRBJ2-3; D is unclear. The CDR3 spans 13 residues. V lost 1 base and J lost 4, with 6 bases in between. Germline CDR1 reads SGHTA; CDR2 reads FQGNSA. The CDR3, as DNA: TGTGCCAGCAGCTTAGTTAGGGCAGATACGCAGTATTTT. It encodes CASSLVRADTQYF.

This clone was detected only once. This sequence joins TRBV28 and TRBJ2-1; TRBD2 matches at 14 bases. This CDR3 is built from 15 residues. Germline V gene lookup returns CDR1 MDHEN and CDR2 SYDVKM. V was pared by 6 bases and J by 8 bases, with 6 bases of the junction left unmatched. DNA of the CDR3: TGTGCCAGCAGGACAGGGACTAGCGGGAGAGATGAGCAGTTCTTC. Its translation is CASRTGTSGRDEQFF.

The chain joins TRBV6-1 to TRBJ1-5; tentative D call: TRBD1 (5 bases). V was shortened by 4 bases and J by 0 bases, with 10 bases between the two germline ends. CDR3 size: 15 residues. Germline-derived CDR1 and CDR2 are MNHNS and SASEGT. CDR3 nucleotide sequence: TGTGCCAGCAGTGGGGGACGGTATAGCAATCAGCCCCAGCATTTT. This codes for CASSGGRYSNQPQHF.

The chain uses TRBV7-3 and TRBJ2-5; possible D gene TRBD2, 5 bases. This CDR3 region has 14 residues. Germline values: CDR1 SGHTA, CDR2 FQGTGA. Trimming removed 5 bases at V and 4 bases at J, with 14 bases between. The CDR3, as DNA: TGTGCCAGCAGCCCCTCGGGGTCGGGAGAGACCCAGTACTTC. It encodes CASSPSGSGETQYF.

The chain has TRBV30 and TRBJ2-2; D is possibly TRBD2 (5 bases). V shed 4 bases and J shed 7 bases, with 13 bases lying between them. The germline V gene has CDR1 GTSNPN and CDR2 SVGIG (reference sequence). The CDR3 sequence is 13 residues long. The CDR3, as DNA: TGTGCCTGGACCGGGCGGGTGGTCGGGGAGCTGTTTTTT. This translates into CAWTGRVVGELFF.

About this clone itself: A much bigger clone sits one base away, suggesting this may be a read error. Within the sample, other DNA sequences also encode this same CDR3. The chain recombines TRBV30 with TRBJ1-6, with 7 bases lining up with TRBD1. From germline, CDR1 is GTSNPN and CDR2 SVGIG (reference sequence). Trimming at V came to 1 base and at J to 10 bases, leaving 10 bases not matched to a gene. This CDR3 comprises 15 residues. CDR3 DNA: TGTGCCTGGAGTGCCTTAGGGGGCGAGGTCTCACCCCTCCACTTT. Amino acid sequence: CAWSALGGEVSPLHF.

This clone appeared a few times. The chain recombines TRBV2 with TRBJ1-6, with a possible D match to TRBD1 (5 bases). Trimming cost V 6 bases and J 7 bases, with 10 bases left between them. The CDR3 sequence is 13 residues long. Germline V gives CDR1 SNHLY, CDR2 FYNNEI. In DNA form, the CDR3 reads TGTGCCAGCAGGGGGCTGTTGAATTCACCCCTCCACTTT. As protein: CASRGLLNSPLHF.